This TCR beta chain is from a study of control samples from healthy donors and cancer patients. Repertoires were generated with immunoSEQ multiplex PCR, while TCRdb's copy carries only in-frame clones and drops some. The repertoire includes over 100,000 clones, about 90% of them detected once, and approximately 2% sits in the top ten. Trimming stripped 9 bases from V and 4 bases from J, with 7 bases between. Germline CDR1 reads LNHDA; CDR2 reads SQIVND (reference sequence). The CDR3 totals 11 residues. The chain recombines TRBV19 with TRBJ2-1; the D is unclear. The sequence was obtained from a woman aged 50 to 60 in good health. The source material was blood. CDR3 in DNA: TGTGCCAGCCTACAGTACAATGAGCAGTTCTTC. Amino acids: CASLQYNEQFF.